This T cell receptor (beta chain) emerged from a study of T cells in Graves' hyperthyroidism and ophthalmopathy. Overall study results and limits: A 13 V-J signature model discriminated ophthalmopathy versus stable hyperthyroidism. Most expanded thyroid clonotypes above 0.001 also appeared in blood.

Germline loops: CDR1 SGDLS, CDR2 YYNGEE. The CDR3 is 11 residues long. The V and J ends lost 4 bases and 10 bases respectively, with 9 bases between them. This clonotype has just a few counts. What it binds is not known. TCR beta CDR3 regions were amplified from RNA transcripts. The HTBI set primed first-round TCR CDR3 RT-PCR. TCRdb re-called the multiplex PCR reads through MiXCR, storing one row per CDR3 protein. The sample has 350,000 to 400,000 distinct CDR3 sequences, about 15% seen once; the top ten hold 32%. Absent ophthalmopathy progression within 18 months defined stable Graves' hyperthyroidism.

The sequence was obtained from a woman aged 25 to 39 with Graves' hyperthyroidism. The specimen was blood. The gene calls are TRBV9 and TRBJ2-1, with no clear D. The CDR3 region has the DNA TGTGCCAGCAGCCTAGGTCGCGAGCAGTTCTTC. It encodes CASSLGREQFF.